Below, 27 T cell receptor beta chains from the same sample are listed, as sequenced in a study of T cell responses to AZD1222 COVID-19 vaccine. Clones were read by immunoSEQ multiplex PCR, and TCRdb kept only the in-frame ones, dropping some. Of 80,000 or so clones in the sample, 80% to 95% were seen once. Sequenced here: peripheral blood, sampled on day 0 of MenACWY control vaccination. The receptors were sampled from an adult in good health.

The chain uses TRBV30 and TRBJ1-3; no clear D gene. Germline loops: CDR1 GTSNPN, CDR2 SVGIG (reference sequence). This CDR3 has 12 residues. V lost 5 bases to trimming and J lost 0 bases, with 5 bases between them. The chain's CDR3 is CAWGSSGNTIYF. CDR3 bases: TGTGCCTGGGGGAGCTCTGGAAACACCATATATTTT.

This sequence joins TRBV4-3 and TRBJ1-3; D possibly corresponds to TRBD1 (5 bases). This CDR3 region has 16 residues. Trimming took 0 bases from V and 3 from J, leaving 12 bases between them. Germline loops: CDR1 LGHNA, CDR2 YSLEER. The CDR3 protein is CASSQDQGGSGNTIYF. The DNA for the CDR3 is TGCGCCAGCAGCCAAGATCAGGGAGGTAGTGGAAACACCATATATTTT.

CDR3 sequence reads: CASSLDLSGSEAFF. DNA of the CDR3: TGTGCCAGCAGCTTGGACCTCAGCGGGTCTGAAGCTTTCTTT. This rearrangement joins TRBV5-8 to TRBJ1-1, with D uncertain. V was shortened by 0 bases and J by 6 bases, with 12 bases between the two germline ends. From germline, CDR1 is SGHTS and CDR2 YDEGEE. The CDR3 length is 14 residues.

This chain connects TRBV27 to TRBJ1-5; D not resolved. Germline CDR1 reads MNHEY; CDR2 reads SMNVEV (reference sequence). This CDR3 is 13 amino acids long. The V end was cut by 4 bases, the J end by 3 bases, with 7 bases between. The CDR3, as DNA: TGTGCCAGCAGTTGGGCCTACAATCAGCCCCAGCATTTT. Translation gives CASSWAYNQPQHF.

The chain combines TRBV7-2 with TRBJ2-5; D is unresolved. The germline gives CDR1 SGHTA, CDR2 FQGNSA. V lost 7 bases and J 2 bases, leaving 17 bases between the germline ends. The CDR3 extends over 15 amino acids. CDR3 loop: CASKGIFMGQETQYF. In DNA form, the CDR3 reads TGTGCCAGCAAGGGAATATTTATGGGTCAAGAGACCCAGTACTTC. Drawing the rest from reference TRBV7-2 and TRBJ2-5, the complete variable domain is GAGVSQSPSNKVTEKGKDVELRCDPISGHTALYWYRQSLGQGLEFLIYFQGNSAPDKSGLPSDRFSAERTGGSVSTLTIQRTQQEDSAVYLCASKGIFMGQETQYFGPGTRLLVL.

The rearrangement links TRBV9 to TRBJ2-6; D is ambiguous. The length of the CDR3 is 14 residues. Germline V CDR1 and CDR2: SGDLS, YYNGEE. V shed 3 bases and J shed 0 bases, with 4 bases lying between them. The DNA for the CDR3 is TGTGCCAGCAGCGGGAGCTCTGGGGCCAACGTCCTGACTTTC. Its translation: CASSGSSGANVLTF. The full variable domain, its missing parts supplied by reference TRBV9 and TRBJ2-6, is DSGVTQTPKHLITATGQRVTLRCSPRSGDLSVYWYQQSLDQGLQFLIQYYNGEERAKGNILERFSAQQFPDLHSELNLSSLELGDSALYFCASSGSSGANVLTFGAGSRLTVL.

Of note for this clone: The same CDR3 can be traced to other DNA sequences in this sample. This chain joins TRBV6-6 and TRBJ2-2; unclear D gene. With 4 bases removed from V and 7 bases from J, the gap between germline ends came to 4 bases. Per the germline V gene, CDR1 is MNHNY and CDR2 is SVGAGI (reference sequence). CDR3 length: 11 residues. CDR3 loop: CASSSGGELFF. The CDR3 nucleotides are TGTGCCAGCAGTTCTGGCGGGGAGCTGTTTTTT.

The CDR3 sequence: CASTSPFSSSGELFF. CDR3 DNA: TGTGCCAGCACCTCCCCATTCAGCAGCTCGGGGGAGCTGTTTTTT. This chain links TRBV7-9 with TRBJ2-2; D not certain. The germline V and J ends were trimmed by 7 bases and 8 bases, with 20 bases remaining between them. Germline V gene sequence: CDR1 SEHNR, CDR2 FQNEAQ (reference sequence). This CDR3 has 15 residues.

This chain links TRBV10-3 with TRBJ1-5; a weak D match, TRBD1 (6 bases). Germline CDR1 and CDR2: ENHRY and SYGVKD. The CDR3 contains 14 residues. Trimming took off 1 base at V and 4 bases at J, with 8 bases between the two ends. This CDR3 is CAISEWQGNQPQHF. CDR3 in DNA: TGTGCCATCAGTGAGTGGCAGGGGAATCAGCCCCAGCATTTT.

The V call is TRBV11-1, the J call TRBJ1-1; D is possibly TRBD1 (5 bases). V lost 0 bases, J lost 10 bases, and 15 bases lay in between. Germline V CDR1 and CDR2: SGHAT, FQDESV (reference sequence). CDR3 size: 14 residues. The CDR3 bases are TGTGCCAGCAGCTTAGCGTTGCGAGGGACGCGAGCTTTCTTT. This encodes CASSLALRGTRAFF.

This clone was counted once. V and J are TRBV5-1 and TRBJ1-3; 8 bases align to TRBD1. This CDR3 is 16 amino acids long. The germline gives CDR1 SGHRS, CDR2 YFSETQ. Trimming at V came to 3 bases and at J to 0 bases, leaving 5 bases not matched to a gene. The CDR3 DNA reads TGCGCCAGCAGCTCAGGACAGGGCTTCTCTGGAAACACCATATATTTT. It translates to CASSSGQGFSGNTIYF. The whole variable domain, remainder taken from reference TRBV5-1 and TRBJ1-3, is KAGVTQTPRYLIKTRGQQVTLSCSPISGHRSVSWYQQTPGQGLQFLFEYFSETQRNKGNFPGRFSGRQFSNSRSEMNVSTLELGDSALYLCASSSGQGFSGNTIYFGEGSWLTVV.

This chain connects TRBV2 to TRBJ1-1; D is possibly TRBD1 (6 bases). The CDR3 runs 14 residues. CDR1 and CDR2 (germline): SNHLY, FYNNEI. The germline V and J ends were trimmed by 5 bases and 0 bases, with 10 bases remaining between them. CDR3 sequence reads: CASSPRGLNTEAFF. CDR3 in DNA: TGTGCCAGCAGTCCTAGGGGGTTGAACACTGAAGCTTTCTTT.

This chain links TRBV18 with TRBJ1-1, with TRBD1 matching over 7 bases. Per the germline V gene, CDR1 is KGHSH and CDR2 is LQKENI. The CDR3 sequence is 16 residues long. V lost 4 bases, J lost 0 bases, and 8 bases stayed unmatched. In nucleotides, the CDR3 is TGTGCCAGCTCACTTTCAACAGGGGCCCTGAACACTGAAGCTTTCTTT. Protein sequence: CASSLSTGALNTEAFF.

This clone was seen just once. V is TRBV30 and J is TRBJ2-7; D uncertain. This CDR3 has 14 residues. Germline V gene lookup returns CDR1 GTSNPN and CDR2 SVGIG (reference sequence). V was pared by 6 bases and J by 0 bases, with 15 bases between. In DNA form, the CDR3 reads TGTGCCTGTGATGCGGTAAGGTTCTCCTACGAGCAGTACTTC. It specifies CACDAVRFSYEQYF. Combining the CDR3 with reference TRBV30 and TRBJ2-7 gives the whole variable domain SQTIHQWPATLVQPVGSPLSLECTVEGTSNPNLYWYRQAAGRGLQLLFYSVGIGQISSEVPQNLSASRPQDRQFILSSKKLLLSDSGFYLCACDAVRFSYEQYFGPGTRLTVT.

This clone appeared a single time. The chain employs TRBV7-2 and TRBJ1-2, with D unclear. V lost 1 base and J lost 3, with 12 bases in between. The CDR3 is made up of 15 amino acids. CDR1 and CDR2 from the germline V gene are SGHTA and FQGNSA. The DNA for the CDR3 is TGTGCCAGCAGCTTAGACCTCCAGGAAGACTATGGCTACACCTTC. Residues: CASSLDLQEDYGYTF. The variable domain in full, with the rest retrieved from reference TRBV7-2 and TRBJ1-2, is GAGVSQSPSNKVTEKGKDVELRCDPISGHTALYWYRQSLGQGLEFLIYFQGNSAPDKSGLPSDRFSAERTGGSVSTLTIQRTQQEDSAVYLCASSLDLQEDYGYTFGSGTRLTVV.

Written as DNA, the CDR3 is TGTGCCAGCAGTTTCCGGGTTGGCGGGGAGCTGTTTTTT. Its protein product is CASSFRVGGELFF. The chain carries TRBV12-3 or TRBV12-4 and TRBJ2-2, with D unresolved. The CDR3 is 13 residues long. The V end was cut by 3 bases, the J end by 7 bases, with 9 bases between.

CDR3 region: CASSDVAGGLDEQFF. Here the CDR3 DNA reads TGTGCCAGCAGCGACGTAGCGGGAGGCCTGGATGAGCAGTTCTTC. The chain links TRBV7-6 to TRBJ2-1; 10 bases are a match to TRBD2. V was clipped by 5 bases and J by 8 bases; unmatched bases: 9. From germline, CDR1 is SGHVS and CDR2 FNYEAQ. The CDR3 consists of 15 residues.

This chain connects TRBV4-2 to TRBJ1-1, with D tentatively TRBD1 (5 bases). The CDR3 is 12 amino acids. The germline V gene encodes CDR1 LGHNA and CDR2 YNFKEQ. Trimming removed 1 base at V and 7 bases at J, with 7 bases between. CDR3 DNA: TGTGCCAGCAGCCAAGGTCAGGGTGAAGCTTTCTTT. This gives the protein CASSQGQGEAFF.

The V call is TRBV6-1, the J call TRBJ2-5; D tentatively fits TRBD1 or TRBD2 (5 bases each). V was shortened by 0 bases and J by 4 bases, with 9 bases between the two germline ends. The CDR3 extends over 14 amino acids. The germline gives CDR1 MNHNS, CDR2 SASEGT. The CDR3 nucleotides read TGTGCCAGCAGTGAAGCTGGGGGAGTAGAGACCCAGTACTTC. This translates into CASSEAGGVETQYF.

The chain recombines TRBV3-1 (or the pseudogene TRBV3-2) with TRBJ1-2; D perhaps matches TRBD1 (6 bases). The V and J ends lost 1 base and 6 bases respectively, with 18 bases between them. There are 16 residues in the CDR3. From germline, CDR1 is LGHDT and CDR2 YNNKEL (reference sequence). CDR3 DNA: TGTGCCAGCAGCCAAGCCCCAGGGGTCGGGGTTGATGGCTACACCTTC. It yields the protein CASSQAPGVGVDGYTF.

The chain employs TRBV13 and TRBJ1-2, with D possibly being TRBD1 (6 bases). Germline values: CDR1 PRHDT, CDR2 FYEKMQ (reference sequence). Trimming removed 5 bases from V and 8 bases from J, with 15 bases in between. The CDR3 consists of 13 residues. Written as DNA, the CDR3 is TGTGCCAGCAGCGATATTGGGGGCAGGGGCTACACCTTC. This translates into CASSDIGGRGYTF.

This chain connects TRBV6-2 or TRBV6-3 to TRBJ2-3; D remains unclear. Germline loops: CDR1 MNHEY, CDR2 SVGEGT. Trimming removed 5 bases at V and 1 base at J, with 16 bases between. The CDR3 consists of 16 residues. CDR3 bases: TGTGCCAGCAGTGATGTCCCCCCCGACCGCACAGATACGCAGTATTTT. Translating it yields CASSDVPPDRTDTQYF.

CDR3: CASSQPGGIHEQYF. The CDR3 coding sequence is TGCGCCAGCAGCCAACCGGGAGGTATCCACGAGCAGTACTTC. The rearrangement links TRBV4-1 to TRBJ2-7; 7 positions match TRBD2. J was trimmed by 5 bases and V by 2 bases; bases with no gene match: 6. The CDR3 covers 14 residues. Germline values: CDR1 MGHRA, CDR2 YSYEKL.

The sample holds one count of this clone. The chain carries TRBV5-6 and TRBJ2-3; no reliable D call. Germline V CDR1 and CDR2: SGHDT, YYEEEE. Trimming shortened V by 0 bases and J by 4 bases, and 6 bases separated the two germline ends. The CDR3 contains 13 residues. The CDR3 here is CASSLAGPDTQYF. Written as DNA, the CDR3 is TGTGCCAGCAGCTTGGCGGGTCCAGATACGCAGTATTTT.

The genes are TRBV6-6 and TRBJ2-1, with 9 bases identical to TRBD2. The ends lost 8 bases at V and 4 bases at J; junction bases unmatched: 9. The CDR3 totals 15 residues. Germline assignment: CDR1 MNHNY and CDR2 SVGAGI (reference sequence). CDR3 region: CASGYSGSVYNEQFF. DNA of the CDR3: TGTGCCAGCGGATATAGCGGGAGTGTATACAATGAGCAGTTCTTC.

The rearrangement links TRBV5-1 to TRBJ2-1; the D gene could be TRBD1 or TRBD2 (6 bases each). V lost 4 bases and J lost 0, with 17 bases in between. Looked up from germline, CDR1 is SGHRS and CDR2 is YFSETQ. CDR3 length: 17 residues. DNA for the CDR3: TGCGCCAGCAGCCCCACGGGGGCCAGGAGCTCCTACAATGAGCAGTTCTTC. The encoded protein is CASSPTGARSSYNEQFF.

The rearrangement links TRBV19 to TRBJ1-5, with 8 bases matching TRBD1. The CDR3 is 13 amino acids. J lost 6 bases, V lost 8 bases, and 6 bases had no gene match. The germline CDR1 and CDR2 sequences are LNHDA and SQIVND (reference sequence). CDR3 loop: CASHDRGFQPQHF. CDR3 nucleotides: TGTGCCAGTCATGACAGGGGATTTCAGCCCCAGCATTTT.